These 8 T cell receptor beta chains share one sample of origin, sequenced in a study of T-cell memory formation after mild COVID-19. Via MiXCR, TCRdb re-called the 5' RACE reads, giving one row per CDR3 protein. The table lists 100,000 to 150,000 distinct CDR3 sequences, 17% of them singletons. Sequenced: PBMCs or a T cell subset sorted from them (not recorded which). The receptor source for this set is a man in his late teens or twenties who had mild COVID-19 (a few samples of this study predate the infection). Cell type and time point are not known.

The chain uses TRBV2 and TRBJ2-5; TRBD2 agrees at 7 bases. The V gene's germline CDR1 is SNHLY and CDR2 FYNNEI. The CDR3 length is 15 residues. J lost 8 bases, V lost 6 bases, and 15 bases had no gene match. The DNA of the CDR3 is TGTGCCAGCAGGGTCGGGGGGACCGCCATATCCACCCAGTACTTC. This sequence encodes CASRVGGTAISTQYF. Drawing the rest from reference TRBV2 and TRBJ2-5, the complete variable domain is EPEVTQTPSHQVTQMGQEVILRCVPISNHLYFYWYRQILGQKVEFLVSFYNNEISEKSEIFDDQFSVERPDGSNFTLKIRSTKLEDSAMYFCASRVGGTAISTQYFGPGTRLLVL.

The gene calls are TRBV20-1 and TRBJ1-1; D remains ambiguous. The germline V gene has CDR1 DFQATT and CDR2 SNEGSKA (reference sequence). There are 14 residues in the CDR3. V lost 2 bases, J lost 1 base, and 11 bases lay in between. As DNA, the CDR3 is TGCAGTGCTAGACCCGAGTGGGGGAACACTGAAGCTTTCTTT. Translated: CSARPEWGNTEAFF.

This clonotype was observed a handful of times. The chain couples TRBV4-2 to TRBJ2-5; 11 nucleotides agree with TRBD2. This CDR3 has 18 amino acids. Trimming at V came to 1 base and at J to 7 bases, leaving 14 bases not matched to a gene. The V gene's germline CDR1 is LGHNA and CDR2 YNFKEQ. The CDR3: CASSQVAGGPVVSVTQYF. CDR3 bases: TGTGCCAGCAGCCAAGTAGCGGGGGGGCCGGTCGTTTCAGTGACCCAGTACTTC.

This clonotype was observed a handful of times. This chain joins TRBV7-2 and TRBJ2-4, with 7 nucleotides matching TRBD1. The CDR3 has 19 amino acids. The V gene's germline CDR1 is SGHTA and CDR2 FQGNSA. V shed 1 base and J 1 base; nucleotides not matched to a gene: 13. The CDR3 region is CASSLGGRGTMLAKNIQYF. The CDR3 DNA reads as TGTGCCAGCAGCTTAGGAGGCAGGGGGACCATGTTGGCCAAAAACATTCAGTACTTC. Full variable domain (rest looked up from reference TRBV7-2 and TRBJ2-4): GAGVSQSPSNKVTEKGKDVELRCDPISGHTALYWYRQSLGQGLEFLIYFQGNSAPDKSGLPSDRFSAERTGGSVSTLTIQRTQQEDSAVYLCASSLGGRGTMLAKNIQYFGAGTRLSVL.

This clonotype was seen a few times. This CDR3 reads CASSPSGVRTGQDRTF. CDR3 nucleotide sequence: TGTGCCAGCAGCCCCAGCGGGGTCCGGACAGGGCAAGATCGGACCTTC. The chain couples TRBV7-9 to TRBJ1-2, with 8 bases matching TRBD1. The CDR3 extends over 16 amino acids. Trimming at V came to 5 bases and at J to 14 bases, leaving 22 bases not matched to a gene. Germline CDR1 is SEHNR and CDR2 is FQNEAQ (reference sequence). The variable domain in full, with the rest retrieved from reference TRBV7-9 and TRBJ1-2, is DTGVSQNPRHKITKRGQNVTFRCDPISEHNRLYWYRQTLGQGPEFLTYFQNEAQLEKSRLLSDRFSAERPKGSFSTLEIQRTEQGDSAMYLCASSPSGVRTGQDRTFGSGTRLTVV.

This chain uses TRBV7-9 with TRBJ2-1, with D unresolved. CDR1 SEHNR and CDR2 FQNEAQ come from the germline V gene (reference sequence). The CDR3 totals 12 residues. Trimming took 1 base from V and 12 from J, leaving 10 bases between them. The chain's CDR3 is CASSLGQNGQFF. The DNA for the CDR3 is TGTGCCAGCAGCTTAGGGCAAAACGGGCAGTTCTTC. Full variable domain (rest looked up from reference TRBV7-9 and TRBJ2-1): DTGVSQNPRHKITKRGQNVTFRCDPISEHNRLYWYRQTLGQGPEFLTYFQNEAQLEKSRLLSDRFSAERPKGSFSTLEIQRTEQGDSAMYLCASSLGQNGQFFGPGTRLTVL.

This clonotype showed up just a few times. The chain couples TRBV7-2 to TRBJ2-4; D is tentatively TRBD1 or TRBD2 (5 bases each). Germline-derived CDR1 and CDR2 are SGHTA and FQGNSA. Trimming removed 2 bases at V and 7 bases at J, with 12 bases between. The CDR3 loop spans 14 amino acids. CDR3 in amino acids: CASSLRGGVNIQYF. In nucleotides, the CDR3 is TGTGCCAGCAGCTTACGTGGGGGTGTCAACATTCAGTACTTC.

This clonotype has more than one count but fewer than ten. The rearrangement uses TRBV12-3 or TRBV12-4 and TRBJ2-6; no clear D gene. With 1 base removed from V and 4 bases from J, the gap between germline ends came to 8 bases. The CDR3 spans 15 residues. The CDR3 DNA follows: TGTGCCAGCAGTTTAGTGGGAACCGGGGCCAACGTCCTGACTTTC. Amino acid sequence: CASSLVGTGANVLTF.